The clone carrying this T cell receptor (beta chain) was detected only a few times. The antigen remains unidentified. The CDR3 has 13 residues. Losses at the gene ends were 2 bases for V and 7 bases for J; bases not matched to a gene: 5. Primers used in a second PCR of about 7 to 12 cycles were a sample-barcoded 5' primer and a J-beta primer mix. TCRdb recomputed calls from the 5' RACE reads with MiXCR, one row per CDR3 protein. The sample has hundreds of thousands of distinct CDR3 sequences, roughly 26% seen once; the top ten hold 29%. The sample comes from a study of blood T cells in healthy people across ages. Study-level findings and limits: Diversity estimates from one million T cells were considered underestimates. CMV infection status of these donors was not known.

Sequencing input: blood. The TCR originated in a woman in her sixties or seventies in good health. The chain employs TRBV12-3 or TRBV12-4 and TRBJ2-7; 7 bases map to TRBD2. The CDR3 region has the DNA TGTGCCAGCAGTTTACAGCCAGCGGGGGAGCAGTACTTC. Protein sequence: CASSLQPAGEQYF.